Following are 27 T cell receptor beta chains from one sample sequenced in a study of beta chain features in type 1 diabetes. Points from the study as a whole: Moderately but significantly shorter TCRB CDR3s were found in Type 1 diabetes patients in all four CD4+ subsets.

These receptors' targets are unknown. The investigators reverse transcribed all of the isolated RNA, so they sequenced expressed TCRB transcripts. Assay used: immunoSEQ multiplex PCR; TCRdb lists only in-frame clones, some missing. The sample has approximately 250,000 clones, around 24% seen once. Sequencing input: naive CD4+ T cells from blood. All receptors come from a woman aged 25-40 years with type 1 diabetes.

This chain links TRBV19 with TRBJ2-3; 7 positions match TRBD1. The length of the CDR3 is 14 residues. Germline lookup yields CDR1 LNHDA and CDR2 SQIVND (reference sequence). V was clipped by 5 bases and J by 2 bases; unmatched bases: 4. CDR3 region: CASSADRVTDTQYF. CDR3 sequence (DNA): TGTGCCAGTAGTGCTGACAGGGTCACAGATACGCAGTATTTT. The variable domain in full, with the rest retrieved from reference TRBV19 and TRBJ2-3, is DGGITQSPKYLFRKEGQNVTLSCEQNLNHDAMYWYRQDPGQGLRLIYYSQIVNDFQKGDIAEGYSVSREKKESFPLTVTSAQKNPTAFYLCASSADRVTDTQYFGPGTRLTVL.

The CDR3 DNA sequence: TGTGCCAGCACACGACAGGCGGAAGTTTACGAGCAGTACTTC. It translates to CASTRQAEVYEQYF. This sequence joins TRBV7-9 and TRBJ2-7; D may be TRBD1 (6 bases). The V gene's germline CDR1 is SEHNR and CDR2 FQNEAQ (reference sequence). CDR3 size: 14 residues. V gave up 7 bases and J gave up 4 bases, with 17 bases separating them.

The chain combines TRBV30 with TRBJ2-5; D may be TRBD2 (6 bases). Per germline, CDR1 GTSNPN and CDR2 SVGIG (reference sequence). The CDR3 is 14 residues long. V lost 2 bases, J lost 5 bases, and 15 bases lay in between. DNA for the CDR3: TGTGCCTGGAGTATAGGGGAGGCCCGGGAGACCCAGTACTTC. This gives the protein CAWSIGEARETQYF.

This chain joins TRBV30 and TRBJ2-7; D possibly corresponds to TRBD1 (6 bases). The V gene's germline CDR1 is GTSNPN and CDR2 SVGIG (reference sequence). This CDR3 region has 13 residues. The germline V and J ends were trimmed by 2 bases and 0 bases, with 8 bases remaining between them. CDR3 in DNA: TGTGCCTGGAGTCGGGACAACTCCTACGAGCAGTACTTC. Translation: CAWSRDNSYEQYF.

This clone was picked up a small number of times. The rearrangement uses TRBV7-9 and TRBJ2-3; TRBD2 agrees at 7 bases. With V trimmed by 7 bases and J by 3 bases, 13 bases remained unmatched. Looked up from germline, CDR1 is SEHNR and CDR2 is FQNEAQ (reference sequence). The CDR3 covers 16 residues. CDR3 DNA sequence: TGTGCCAGCACCGACTCACGGGGGGACGCGACAGATACGCAGTATTTT. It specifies CASTDSRGDATDTQYF.

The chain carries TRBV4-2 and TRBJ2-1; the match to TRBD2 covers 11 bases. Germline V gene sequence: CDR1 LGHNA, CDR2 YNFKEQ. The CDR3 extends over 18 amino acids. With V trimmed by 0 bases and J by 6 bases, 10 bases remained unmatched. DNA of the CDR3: TGTGCCAGCAGCCAAGATACCTGGGGGACTAGCGGACCCAATGAGCAGTTCTTC. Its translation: CASSQDTWGTSGPNEQFF.

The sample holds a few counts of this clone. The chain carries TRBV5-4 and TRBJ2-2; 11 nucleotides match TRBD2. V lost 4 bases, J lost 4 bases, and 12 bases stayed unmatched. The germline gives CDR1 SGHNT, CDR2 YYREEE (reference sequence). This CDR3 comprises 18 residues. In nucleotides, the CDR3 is TGTGCCAGCAGCCCCACACCTCTAGCGGGAGGAACCACCGGGGAGCTGTTTTTT. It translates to CASSPTPLAGGTTGELFF.

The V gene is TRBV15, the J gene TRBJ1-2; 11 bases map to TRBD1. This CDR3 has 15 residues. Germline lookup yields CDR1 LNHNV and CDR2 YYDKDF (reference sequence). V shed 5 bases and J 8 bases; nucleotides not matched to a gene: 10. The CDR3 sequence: CATSSAGTGGIGYTF. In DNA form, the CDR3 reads TGTGCCACCAGCTCCGCCGGGACAGGGGGAATAGGCTACACCTTC.

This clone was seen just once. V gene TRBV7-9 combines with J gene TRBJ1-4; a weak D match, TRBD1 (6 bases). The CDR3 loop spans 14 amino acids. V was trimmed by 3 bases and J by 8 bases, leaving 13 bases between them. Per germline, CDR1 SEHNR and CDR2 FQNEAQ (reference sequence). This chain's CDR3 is CASSFSDSLEKLFF. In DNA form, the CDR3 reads TGTGCCAGCAGCTTCTCGGACAGCTTAGAAAAACTGTTTTTT. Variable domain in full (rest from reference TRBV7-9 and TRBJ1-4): DTGVSQNPRHKITKRGQNVTFRCDPISEHNRLYWYRQTLGQGPEFLTYFQNEAQLEKSRLLSDRFSAERPKGSFSTLEIQRTEQGDSAMYLCASSFSDSLEKLFFGSGTQLSVL.

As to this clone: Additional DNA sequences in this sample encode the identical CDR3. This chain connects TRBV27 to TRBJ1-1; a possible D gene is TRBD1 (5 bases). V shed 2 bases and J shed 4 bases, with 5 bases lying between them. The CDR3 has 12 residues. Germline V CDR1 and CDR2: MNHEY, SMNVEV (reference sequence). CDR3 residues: CASSLRGTEAFF. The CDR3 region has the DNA TGTGCCAGCAGTTTAAGGGGCACTGAAGCTTTCTTT.

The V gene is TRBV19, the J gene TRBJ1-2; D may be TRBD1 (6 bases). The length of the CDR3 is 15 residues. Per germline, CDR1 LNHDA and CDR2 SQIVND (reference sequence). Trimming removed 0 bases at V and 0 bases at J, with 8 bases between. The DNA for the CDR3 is TGTGCCAGTAGTATAGACAGGGGACCTAACTATGGCTACACCTTC. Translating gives CASSIDRGPNYGYTF.

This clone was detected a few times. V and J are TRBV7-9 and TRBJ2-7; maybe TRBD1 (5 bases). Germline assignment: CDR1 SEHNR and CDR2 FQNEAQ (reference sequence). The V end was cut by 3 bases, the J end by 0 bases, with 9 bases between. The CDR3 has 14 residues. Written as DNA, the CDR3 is TGTGCCAGCAGCTTGGGGCAGAGCTCCTACGAGCAGTACTTC. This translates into CASSLGQSSYEQYF.

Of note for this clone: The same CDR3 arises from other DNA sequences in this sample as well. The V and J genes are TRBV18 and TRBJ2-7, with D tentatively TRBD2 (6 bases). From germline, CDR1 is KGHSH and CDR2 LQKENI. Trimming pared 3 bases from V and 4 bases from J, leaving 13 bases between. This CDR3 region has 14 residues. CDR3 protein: CASSPPGLPYEQYF. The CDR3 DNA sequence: TGTGCCAGCTCACCCCCGGGACTGCCATACGAGCAGTACTTC.

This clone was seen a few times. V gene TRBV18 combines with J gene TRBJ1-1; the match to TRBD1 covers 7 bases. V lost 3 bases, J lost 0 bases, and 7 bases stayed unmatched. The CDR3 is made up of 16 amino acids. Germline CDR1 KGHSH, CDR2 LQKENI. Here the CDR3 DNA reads TGTGCCAGCTCACCGGTTAGGACAGGTTTGAACACTGAAGCTTTCTTT. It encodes CASSPVRTGLNTEAFF.

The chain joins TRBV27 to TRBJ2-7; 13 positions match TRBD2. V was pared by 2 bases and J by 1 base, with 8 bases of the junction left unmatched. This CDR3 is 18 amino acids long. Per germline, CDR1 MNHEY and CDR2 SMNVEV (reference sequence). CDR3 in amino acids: CASSLVPGLAGKSYEQYF. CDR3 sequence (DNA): TGTGCCAGCAGTTTAGTCCCGGGACTAGCGGGAAAATCCTACGAGCAGTACTTC.

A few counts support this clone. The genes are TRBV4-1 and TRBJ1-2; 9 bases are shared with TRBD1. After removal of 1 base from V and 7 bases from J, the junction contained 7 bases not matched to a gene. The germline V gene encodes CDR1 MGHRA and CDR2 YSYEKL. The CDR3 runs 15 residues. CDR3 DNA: TGCGCCAGCAGCCAAGTCCGGGACAGGGAGTTTGGCTACACCTTC. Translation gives CASSQVRDREFGYTF.

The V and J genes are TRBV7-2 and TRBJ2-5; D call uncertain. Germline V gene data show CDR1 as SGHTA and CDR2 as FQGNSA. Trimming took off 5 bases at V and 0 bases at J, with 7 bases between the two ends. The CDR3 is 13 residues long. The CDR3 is CASSRQYQETQYF. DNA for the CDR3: TGTGCCAGCAGCCGCCAGTACCAAGAGACCCAGTACTTC.

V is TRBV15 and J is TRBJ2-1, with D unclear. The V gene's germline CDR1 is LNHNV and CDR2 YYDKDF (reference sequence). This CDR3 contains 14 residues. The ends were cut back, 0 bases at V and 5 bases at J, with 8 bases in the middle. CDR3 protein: CATSRDRAHNEQFF. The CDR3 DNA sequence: TGTGCCACCAGCAGAGACCGAGCTCACAATGAGCAGTTCTTC.

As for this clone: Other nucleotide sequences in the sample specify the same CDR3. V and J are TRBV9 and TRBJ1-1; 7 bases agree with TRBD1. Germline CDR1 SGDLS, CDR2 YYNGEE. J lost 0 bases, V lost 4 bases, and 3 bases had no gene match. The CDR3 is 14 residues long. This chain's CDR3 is CASSLTGMNTEAFF. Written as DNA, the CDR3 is TGTGCCAGCAGCTTGACAGGGATGAACACTGAAGCTTTCTTT.

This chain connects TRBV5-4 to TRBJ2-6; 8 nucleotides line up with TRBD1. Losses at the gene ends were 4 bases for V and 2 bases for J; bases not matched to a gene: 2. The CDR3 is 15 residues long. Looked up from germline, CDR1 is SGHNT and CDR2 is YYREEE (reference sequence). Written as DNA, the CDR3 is TGTGCCAGCAGCAAACAGGGGGCTGGGGCCAACGTCCTGACTTTC. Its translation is CASSKQGAGANVLTF. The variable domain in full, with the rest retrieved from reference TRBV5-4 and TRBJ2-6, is ETGVTQSPTHLIKTRGQQVTLRCSSQSGHNTVSWYQQALGQGPQFIFQYYREEENGRGNFPPRFSGLQFPNYSSELNVNALELDDSALYLCASSKQGAGANVLTFGAGSRLTVL.

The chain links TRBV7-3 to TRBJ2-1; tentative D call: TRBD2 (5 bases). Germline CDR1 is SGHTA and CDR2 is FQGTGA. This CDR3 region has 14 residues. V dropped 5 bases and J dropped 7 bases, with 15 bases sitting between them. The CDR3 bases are TGTGCCAGCAGCCCCCGGGGTCTTGGGAATGAGCAGTTCTTC. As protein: CASSPRGLGNEQFF.

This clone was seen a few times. The CDR3 sequence is CSPGGPRDTQYF. CDR3 DNA: TGCAGCCCCGGGGGTCCTAGAGATACGCAGTATTTT. The rearrangement joins TRBV29-1 to TRBJ2-3; TRBD2 might be the D (6 bases). The V end lost 8 bases, the J end lost 5 bases, and 14 bases lay between the germline ends. The germline gives CDR1 SQVTM, CDR2 ANQGSEA. The CDR3 is made up of 12 amino acids.

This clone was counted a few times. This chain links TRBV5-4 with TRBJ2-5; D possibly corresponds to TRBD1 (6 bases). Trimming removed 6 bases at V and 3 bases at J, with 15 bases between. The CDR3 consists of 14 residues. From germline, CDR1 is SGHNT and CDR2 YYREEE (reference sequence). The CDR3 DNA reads TGTGCCAGCACCGTCGGACAGTCAGAAGAGACCCAGTACTTC. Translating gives CASTVGQSEETQYF.

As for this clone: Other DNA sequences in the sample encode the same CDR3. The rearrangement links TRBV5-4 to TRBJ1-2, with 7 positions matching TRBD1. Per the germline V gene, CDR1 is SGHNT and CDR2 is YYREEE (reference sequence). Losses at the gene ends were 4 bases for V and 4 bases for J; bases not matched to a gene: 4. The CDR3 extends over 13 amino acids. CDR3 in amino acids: CASSLQGPYGYTF. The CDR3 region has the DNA TGTGCCAGCAGCCTACAGGGGCCCTATGGCTACACCTTC.

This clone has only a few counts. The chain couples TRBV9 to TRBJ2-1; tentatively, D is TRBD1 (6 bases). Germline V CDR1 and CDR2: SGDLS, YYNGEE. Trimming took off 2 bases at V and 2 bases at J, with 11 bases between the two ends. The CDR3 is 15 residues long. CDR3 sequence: CASSVDSATYNEQFF. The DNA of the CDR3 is TGTGCCAGCAGCGTGGACAGCGCAACCTACAATGAGCAGTTCTTC.

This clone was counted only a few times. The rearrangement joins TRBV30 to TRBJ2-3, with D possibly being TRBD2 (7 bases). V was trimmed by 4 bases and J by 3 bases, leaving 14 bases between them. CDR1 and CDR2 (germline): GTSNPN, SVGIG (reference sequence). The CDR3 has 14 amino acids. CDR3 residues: CAWTRGRETDTQYF. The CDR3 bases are TGTGCCTGGACTCGGGGGCGGGAGACAGATACGCAGTATTTT.

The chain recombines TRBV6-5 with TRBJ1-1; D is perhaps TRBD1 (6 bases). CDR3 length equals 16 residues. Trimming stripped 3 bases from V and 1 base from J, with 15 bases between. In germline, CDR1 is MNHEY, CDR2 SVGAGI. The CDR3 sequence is CASSYMGGGGNTEAFF. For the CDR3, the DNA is TGTGCCAGCAGTTATATGGGGGGAGGGGGGAACACTGAAGCTTTCTTT.